The 25 T cell receptor beta chains below come from one sample, sequenced in a study of T cell responses to AZD1222 COVID-19 vaccine. Only in-frame clones appear in the TCRdb table, and some are missing; sequencing was by immunoSEQ multiplex PCR. The table shows roughly 120,000 clones, with about 93% occurring only once. Specimen: peripheral blood, collected 28 days after the second dose of the MenACWY control vaccine. The receptors stem from an adult who received the MenACWY meningococcal vaccine as a control.

The V gene is TRBV9, the J gene TRBJ2-3; D is perhaps TRBD2 (6 bases). Germline values: CDR1 SGDLS, CDR2 YYNGEE. V lost 2 bases and J lost 3, with 10 bases in between. This CDR3 is built from 14 residues. The CDR3 sequence: CASSVLGGTDTQYF. The DNA for the CDR3 is TGTGCCAGCAGCGTTTTGGGGGGAACAGATACGCAGTATTTT.

The genes are TRBV18 and TRBJ1-1; no firm D call. The germline CDR1 and CDR2 sequences are KGHSH and LQKENI. This CDR3 has 13 residues. V was clipped by 3 bases and J by 4 bases, with 9 bases between them. The CDR3 coding sequence is TGTGCCAGCTCACCCAACATGGGCACTGAAGCTTTCTTT. It specifies CASSPNMGTEAFF.

This clone appeared once. This chain joins TRBV28 and TRBJ1-5; D might be TRBD1 (5 bases). Deletions cut 5 bases from V and 5 bases from J, with 16 bases between. The germline V gene has CDR1 MDHEN and CDR2 SYDVKM. The CDR3 has 15 amino acids. CDR3 residues: CASSPGGDPDQPQHF. The CDR3 nucleotides read TGTGCCAGCAGTCCCGGGGGGGACCCCGATCAGCCCCAGCATTTT.

V is TRBV7-3 and J is TRBJ2-5; D gene ambiguous. The germline V gene encodes CDR1 SGHTA and CDR2 FQGTGA. The V gene lost 2 bases and the J gene lost 3 bases, with 10 bases spanning the gap. The CDR3 length is 14 residues. The CDR3 sequence is CASSLLGQEETQYF. CDR3 coding DNA: TGTGCCAGCAGCTTACTTGGCCAGGAAGAGACCCAGTACTTC.

The genes are TRBV29-1 and TRBJ1-4; tentatively, D is TRBD1 (5 bases). Germline V lookup: CDR1 SQVTM, CDR2 ANQGSEA. CDR3 length: 13 amino acids. The ends were cut back, 3 bases at V and 8 bases at J, with 13 bases in the middle. CDR3 sequence (DNA): TGCAGCGTTGAGCAGGGTAGTGGGGAAAAACTGTTTTTT. Protein sequence: CSVEQGSGEKLFF.

This chain connects TRBV5-5 to TRBJ2-1; either TRBD1 or TRBD2 may supply D (6 bases each). CDR1 and CDR2 from the germline V gene are SGHKS and YYEKEE (reference sequence). The CDR3 totals 15 residues. V dropped 6 bases and J dropped 2 bases, with 15 bases sitting between them. CDR3 nucleotide sequence: TGTGCCAGCACCCCAAAGGGGGAGGCCTACAATGAGCAGTTCTTC. Translated, it gives CASTPKGEAYNEQFF.

The chain recombines TRBV19 with TRBJ1-5; D is possibly TRBD1 (6 bases). The CDR3 sequence is 13 residues long. The germline V and J ends were trimmed by 3 bases and 5 bases, with 8 bases remaining between them. CDR1 is LNHDA, CDR2 SQIVND, per germline (reference sequence). CDR3 nucleotides: TGTGCCAGTAGTATTTACAGGGATCAGCCCCAGCATTTT. It specifies CASSIYRDQPQHF.

The rearrangement links TRBV20-1 to TRBJ2-1, with D perhaps matching TRBD1 (5 bases). The germline V gene has CDR1 DFQATT and CDR2 SNEGSKA (reference sequence). V dropped 6 bases and J dropped 7 bases, with 10 bases sitting between them. The CDR3 loop spans 11 amino acids. CDR3 coding DNA: TGCAGTGCGCGCCACAGGAATGAGCAGTTCTTC. It codes for CSARHRNEQFF.

The CDR3 loop reads CASSRRGGQGTYEQYF. CDR3 nucleotides: TGTGCCAGCAGCCGTCGGGGAGGACAGGGGACCTACGAGCAGTACTTC. The rearrangement links TRBV28 to TRBJ2-7; TRBD1 agrees at 9 bases. V was clipped by 6 bases and J by 2 bases; unmatched bases: 11. The CDR3 is 16 residues long. Germline lookup yields CDR1 MDHEN and CDR2 SYDVKM.

The rearrangement uses TRBV3-1 (or the pseudogene TRBV3-2) and TRBJ2-6, with D uncertain. The V end was cut by 3 bases, the J end by 2 bases, with 8 bases between. Germline V gives CDR1 LGHDT, CDR2 YNNKEL (reference sequence). This CDR3 has 15 residues. The CDR3 sequence is CASSQGTPGANVLTF. As DNA, the CDR3 is TGTGCCAGCAGCCAGGGAACGCCTGGGGCCAACGTCCTGACTTTC.

J is TRBJ2-1 and V is TRBV3-1 (or the pseudogene TRBV3-2), with TRBD1 matching over 8 bases. Germline CDR1 reads LGHDT; CDR2 reads YNNKEL (reference sequence). J lost 6 bases, V lost 4 bases, and 8 bases had no gene match. The CDR3 has 15 residues. DNA for the CDR3: TGTGCCAGCAGCCTGACAGGGGCCCCGGGCAATGAGCAGTTCTTC. Translated, it gives CASSLTGAPGNEQFF.

The genes are TRBV30 and TRBJ2-1, with 7 bases matching TRBD2. CDR1 is GTSNPN, CDR2 SVGIG, per germline (reference sequence). The CDR3 spans 17 residues. V shed 2 bases and J 7 bases; nucleotides not matched to a gene: 17. The CDR3 bases are TGTGCCTGGAGTTTCCCCGCTAGCGGACTCCAAAGGAATGAGCAGTTCTTC. Encoded protein: CAWSFPASGLQRNEQFF.

The chain employs TRBV24-1 and TRBJ2-2, with D possibly being TRBD1 or TRBD2 (6 bases each). Germline CDR1 KGHDR, CDR2 SFDVKD. This CDR3 is built from 15 residues. The ends were cut back, 9 bases at V and 5 bases at J, with 18 bases in the middle. The CDR3 here is CATGLGGFETGELFF. CDR3 DNA sequence: TGTGCCACCGGTTTGGGGGGCTTTGAAACCGGGGAGCTGTTTTTT.

This chain joins TRBV7-2 and TRBJ2-2; 9 positions match TRBD1. This CDR3 is built from 15 residues. After removal of 2 bases from V and 5 bases from J, the junction contained 3 bases not matched to a gene. Germline assignment: CDR1 SGHTA and CDR2 FQGNSA. This chain's CDR3 is CASSLRTGVTGELFF. As DNA, the CDR3 is TGTGCCAGCAGCTTACGGACAGGGGTAACCGGGGAGCTGTTTTTT.

The chain is built from TRBV28 and TRBJ1-3, with 8 nucleotides matching TRBD1. J lost 0 bases, V lost 6 bases, and 4 bases had no gene match. Germline V gene lookup returns CDR1 MDHEN and CDR2 SYDVKM. This CDR3 contains 15 residues. The CDR3 loop is CASSWTGISGNTIYF. Here the CDR3 DNA reads TGTGCCAGCAGCTGGACAGGGATCTCTGGAAACACCATATATTTT.

The chain combines TRBV6-1 with TRBJ1-2; no clear D gene. The CDR3 loop spans 12 amino acids. V was cut by 3 bases and J by 4 bases, with 6 bases left in between. Germline V gene lookup returns CDR1 MNHNS and CDR2 SASEGT. The DNA of the CDR3 is TGTGCCAGCAGTGACAACGGCTATGGCTACACCTTC. Protein sequence: CASSDNGYGYTF.

The V call is TRBV28, the J call TRBJ1-4; 12 bases align to TRBD1. V was pared by 5 bases and J by 3 bases, with 4 bases of the junction left unmatched. The CDR3 spans 16 residues. CDR1 is MDHEN, CDR2 SYDVKM, per germline. The CDR3 bases are TGTGCCAGCAGTCCAGGGACAGGGGGCTCTAATGAAAAACTGTTTTTT. It specifies CASSPGTGGSNEKLFF.

The chain uses TRBV2 and TRBJ1-5; 9 bases map to TRBD1. CDR1 and CDR2 from the germline V gene are SNHLY and FYNNEI. Trimming took 8 bases from V and 6 from J; bases not matched to a gene: 8. This CDR3 is built from 14 residues. The CDR3 DNA is TGTGCCAGCCTGGACAGGGGATTGGGTCAGCCCCAGCATTTT. Protein product: CASLDRGLGQPQHF.

The chain joins TRBV6-4 to TRBJ1-2; 8 nucleotides line up with TRBD1. The germline V gene has CDR1 MRHNA and CDR2 SNTAGT. CDR3 size: 15 residues. Losses at the gene ends were 2 bases for V and 4 bases for J; bases not matched to a gene: 6. CDR3 coding DNA: TGTGCCAGCAGTGACGCCCGGACAGGGAGCTATGGCTACACCTTC. This encodes CASSDARTGSYGYTF.

The CDR3 DNA reads as TGTGCCAGCAGCTCTAGTGCCAGTAATACGCAGTATTTT. Translation gives CASSSSASNTQYF. This chain joins TRBV14 and TRBJ2-3; D remains unclear. The germline V and J ends were trimmed by 5 bases and 7 bases, with 13 bases remaining between them. Per the germline V gene, CDR1 is SGHDN and CDR2 is FVKESK. CDR3 length equals 13 residues.

This clone was counted between two and nine times. This chain uses TRBV7-9 with TRBJ2-1, with D uncertain. Trimming cost V 5 bases and J 6 bases, with 11 bases left between them. The CDR3 covers 13 residues. CDR1 and CDR2 from the germline V gene are SEHNR and FQNEAQ (reference sequence). The CDR3, as DNA: TGTGCCAGCAGCACCCGACTCTTCAATGAGCAGTTCTTC. Its protein is CASSTRLFNEQFF. The whole variable domain, filled in from reference TRBV7-9 and TRBJ2-1, reads DTGVSQNPRHKITKRGQNVTFRCDPISEHNRLYWYRQTLGQGPEFLTYFQNEAQLEKSRLLSDRFSAERPKGSFSTLEIQRTEQGDSAMYLCASSTRLFNEQFFGPGTRLTVL.

V is TRBV4-2 and J is TRBJ1-1; TRBD1 aligns across 8 bases. The junction had 13 bases not matched to a gene; V was cut back by 3 bases and J by 7 bases. The CDR3 sequence is 16 residues long. Germline assignment: CDR1 LGHNA and CDR2 YNFKEQ. The CDR3 DNA reads as TGTGCCAGCAGCCAGGGCGGACAGGGTAACTTAGTTGAAGCTTTCTTT. Translation gives CASSQGGQGNLVEAFF.

The J gene is TRBJ2-4, the V gene TRBV18; TRBD2 agrees at 7 bases. The germline gives CDR1 KGHSH, CDR2 LQKENI. Germline trimming cut 3 bases from V and 3 bases from J; bases unmatched to any gene: 5. The CDR3 covers 15 residues. The CDR3 here is CASSPGGEGKNIQYF. The CDR3 DNA sequence: TGTGCCAGCTCACCCGGCGGGGAGGGCAAAAACATTCAGTACTTC.

The CDR3 nucleotides read TGTGCCAGCAGCTTTACGTCCGGGGAGCTGTTTTTT. Encoded protein: CASSFTSGELFF. This chain joins TRBV7-6 and TRBJ2-2; D gene ambiguous. The CDR3 runs to 12 residues. Trimming stripped 3 bases from V and 6 bases from J, with 5 bases between. Germline assignment: CDR1 SGHVS and CDR2 FNYEAQ.

This clone was observed a handful of times. V gene TRBV28 combines with J gene TRBJ2-7; 12 positions match TRBD1. Looked up from germline, CDR1 is MDHEN and CDR2 is SYDVKM. V shed 2 bases and J 6 bases; nucleotides not matched to a gene: 8. The CDR3 sequence is 16 residues long. The DNA of the CDR3 is TGTGCCAGCAGTTTAGCCGGGACAGGGGGCCAAGGCGAGCAGTACTTC. It yields the protein CASSLAGTGGQGEQYF.